This T cell receptor beta chain is drawn from a study of T cells in Graves' hyperthyroidism and ophthalmopathy. RNA transcripts yielded amplified TCR beta CDR3 regions. An initial round of RT-PCR targeting the TCR CDR3 relied on the HTBI primer set. A single record per CDR3 protein comes from TCRdb applying MiXCR to the multiplex PCR reads. The table includes about 840,000 distinct CDR3 sequences, roughly 40% detected once. This clonotype was counted only a few times. The germline V gene has CDR1 LNHDA and CDR2 SQIVND (reference sequence). This CDR3 is 15 amino acids long. Trimming stripped 5 bases from V and 0 bases from J, with 14 bases between.

V and J are TRBV19 and TRBJ2-7, with D tentatively TRBD1 (5 bases). Material for sequencing was blood. This clonotype was obtained from a young man with Graves' hyperthyroidism. The chain's CDR3 is CASSVTQGSSYEQYF. Here the CDR3 DNA reads TGTGCCAGTAGTGTAACCCAGGGCAGCTCCTACGAGCAGTACTTC.